The 5 T cell receptor beta chains in this list originate from one sample, sequenced in a study of spatial heterogeneity in lung cancer. TCRdb passed the 5' RACE reads through MiXCR, listing each CDR3 protein once. There are roughly 15,000 distinct CDR3 sequences in the sample; around 5% occur only once, and 18% lies in the top ten. Study-level findings and limits: It was found that expanded intratumoral alpha and beta TCR counts tracked tumor mutation counts.

Indicated time point: sample taken at primary tumor resection. These receptors' antigens are unknown. Source: lung tumor tissue, taken at surgery. The receptor set was obtained from a female donor with early-stage non-small cell lung cancer.

This clonotype was seen many times. The genes are TRBV7-2 and TRBJ2-2; 14 bases agree with TRBD2. V lost 5 bases, J lost 3 bases, and 5 bases stayed unmatched. The CDR3 extends over 17 amino acids. CDR1 and CDR2 from the germline V gene are SGHTA and FQGNSA. For the CDR3, the DNA is TGTGCCAGCAGCGCCCCGGGACTAGCGGGGGACACCGGGGAGCTGTTTTTT. It encodes CASSAPGLAGDTGELFF. The full variable domain, completed using reference TRBV7-2 and TRBJ2-2, is GAGVSQSPSNKVTEKGKDVELRCDPISGHTALYWYRQSLGQGLEFLIYFQGNSAPDKSGLPSDRFSAERTGGSVSTLTIQRTQQEDSAVYLCASSAPGLAGDTGELFFGEGSRLTVL.

Ten or more counts support this clonotype. The rearrangement links TRBV28 to TRBJ2-7, with a weak D call TRBD2 (6 bases). CDR3 length: 11 residues. The V gene's germline CDR1 is MDHEN and CDR2 SYDVKM. The ends were cut back, 5 bases at V and 5 bases at J, with 7 bases in the middle. CDR3 nucleotides: TGTGCCAGCAGTGCTAGCGACGAGCAGTACTTC. This codes for CASSASDEQYF.

This clonotype was counted many times. The chain carries TRBV28 and TRBJ1-4; perhaps TRBD1 as D (5 bases). Germline CDR1 MDHEN, CDR2 SYDVKM. V lost 3 bases and J lost 2, with 7 bases in between. This CDR3 has 14 amino acids. CDR3 bases: TGTGCCAGCAGTTTCGGGGCGACTAATGAAAAACTGTTTTTT. Residues: CASSFGATNEKLFF. Supplemented by reference TRBV28 and TRBJ1-4, the full variable domain reads DVKVTQSSRYLVKRTGEKVFLECVQDMDHENMFWYRQDPGLGLRLIYFSYDVKMKEKGDIPEGYSVSREKKERFSLILESASTNQTSMYLCASSFGATNEKLFFGSGTQLSVL.

This clonotype has at least ten counts. V usage is TRBV20-1 and J usage is TRBJ1-2; D not certain. Trimming pared 2 bases from V and 4 bases from J, leaving 8 bases between. Germline CDR1 and CDR2: DFQATT and SNEGSKA (reference sequence). This CDR3 comprises 12 residues. The CDR3 reads CSARQNSYGYTF. CDR3 bases: TGCAGTGCTAGACAGAATAGCTATGGCTACACCTTC.

This clonotype showed up many times. The rearrangement joins TRBV7-9 to TRBJ2-7; D unresolved. This CDR3 region has 11 residues. The V end lost 2 bases, the J end lost 4 bases, and 3 bases lay between the germline ends. Germline V CDR1 and CDR2: SEHNR, FQNEAQ (reference sequence). The CDR3 here is CASSLKYEQYF. CDR3 bases: TGTGCCAGCAGCTTAAAGTACGAGCAGTACTTC.